This T cell receptor beta chain was documented in a study of CXCR3-negative and CXCR3-positive naive CD8 T cells. Broader study findings: Similar levels of surface CD5 were seen between naive subsets; TCR strength was inferred from TRB CDR3 properties. Naive cells that were CXCR3-positive had more hydrophobic TRB CDR3s (compared with CXCR3-negative naive cells).

Remarks on this clonotype: What it binds is not known.

With UMI labels, 5' RACE was used to prepare the TRB cDNA libraries. Each CDR3 protein gets one entry in TCRdb, which reprocessed the 5' RACE reads and gives no DNA. This table holds tens of thousands of distinct CDR3 sequences. The TCR was taken from a human donor in good health. Some clones in this sample may be carry-over from other donors' samples. Sequencing was done on a sample of naive CXCR3+ CD8+ T cells from blood. Stated subset: CD45RO-CCR7+CD27+CD95- naive CD8+ T cells expressing CXCR3 (TNR3+).

The CDR3 sequence: CASSTWDGGGYEQYF. The chain uses TRBV7-8 and TRBJ2-7; the D gene TCRdb calls, TRBD1, cannot be checked with no DNA. This CDR3 spans 15 amino acids. Germline V gene data show CDR1 as SGHVS and CDR2 as FQNEAQ.